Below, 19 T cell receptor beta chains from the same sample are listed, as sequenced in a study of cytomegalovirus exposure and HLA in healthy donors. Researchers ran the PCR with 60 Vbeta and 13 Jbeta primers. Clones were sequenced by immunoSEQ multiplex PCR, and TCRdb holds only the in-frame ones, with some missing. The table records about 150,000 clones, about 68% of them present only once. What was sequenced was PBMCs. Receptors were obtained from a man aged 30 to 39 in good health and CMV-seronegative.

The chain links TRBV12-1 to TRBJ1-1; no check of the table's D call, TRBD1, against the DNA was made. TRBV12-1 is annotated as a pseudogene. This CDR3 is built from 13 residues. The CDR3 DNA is TGTGCCAGCAGCGACAGGGGGCGGCCTGAAGCTTTCTTT. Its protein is CASSDRGRPEAFF.

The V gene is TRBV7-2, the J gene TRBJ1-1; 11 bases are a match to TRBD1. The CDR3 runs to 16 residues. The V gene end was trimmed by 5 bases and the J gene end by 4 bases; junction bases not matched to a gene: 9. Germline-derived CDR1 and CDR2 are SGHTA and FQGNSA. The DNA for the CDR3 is TGTGCCAGCAGCACCCAATCCGGGACAGGGGGCACTGAAGCTTTCTTT. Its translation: CASSTQSGTGGTEAFF.

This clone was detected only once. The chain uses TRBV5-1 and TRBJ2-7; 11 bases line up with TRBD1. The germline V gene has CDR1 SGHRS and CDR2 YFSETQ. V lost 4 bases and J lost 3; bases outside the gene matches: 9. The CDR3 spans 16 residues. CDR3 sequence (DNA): TGCGCCAGCAGCGCTGGATCCGGGACAGGGGGCTACGAGCAGTACTTC. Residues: CASSAGSGTGGYEQYF.

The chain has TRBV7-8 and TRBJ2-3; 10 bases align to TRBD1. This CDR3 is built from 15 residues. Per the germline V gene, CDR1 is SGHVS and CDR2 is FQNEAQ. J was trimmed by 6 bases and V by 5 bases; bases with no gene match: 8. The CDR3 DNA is TGTGCCAGCAGCCCAAAGACAGGGGGCATGGATACGCAGTATTTT. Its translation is CASSPKTGGMDTQYF.

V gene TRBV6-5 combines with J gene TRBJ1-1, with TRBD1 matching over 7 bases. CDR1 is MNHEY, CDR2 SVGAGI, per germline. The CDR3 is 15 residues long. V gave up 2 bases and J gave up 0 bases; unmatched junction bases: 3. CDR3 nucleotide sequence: TGTGCCAGCAGTTACCACACAGGGGTGAACACTGAAGCTTTCTTT. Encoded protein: CASSYHTGVNTEAFF.

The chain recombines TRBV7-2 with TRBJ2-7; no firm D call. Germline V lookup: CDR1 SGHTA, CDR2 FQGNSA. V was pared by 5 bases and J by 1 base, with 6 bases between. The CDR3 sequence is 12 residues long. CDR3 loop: CASSGLSYEQYF. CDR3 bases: TGTGCCAGCAGCGGGCTTTCCTACGAGCAGTACTTC.

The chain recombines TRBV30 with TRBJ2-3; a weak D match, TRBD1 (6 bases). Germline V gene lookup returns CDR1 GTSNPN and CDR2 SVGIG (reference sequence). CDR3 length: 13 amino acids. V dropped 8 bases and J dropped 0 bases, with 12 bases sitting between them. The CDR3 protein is CAEQGSSTDTQYF. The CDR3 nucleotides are TGTGCCGAACAGGGTTCTAGCACAGATACGCAGTATTTT.

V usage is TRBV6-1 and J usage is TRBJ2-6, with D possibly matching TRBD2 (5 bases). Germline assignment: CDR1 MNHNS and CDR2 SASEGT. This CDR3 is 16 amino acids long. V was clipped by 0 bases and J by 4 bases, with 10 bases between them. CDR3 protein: CASSEAVGVGANVLTF. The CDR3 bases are TGTGCCAGCAGTGAAGCGGTCGGGGTCGGGGCCAACGTCCTGACTTTC.

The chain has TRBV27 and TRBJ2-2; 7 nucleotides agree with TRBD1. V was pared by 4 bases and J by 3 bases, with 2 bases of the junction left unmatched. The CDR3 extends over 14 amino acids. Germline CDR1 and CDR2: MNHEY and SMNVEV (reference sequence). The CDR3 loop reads CASSSGQHTGELFF. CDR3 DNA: TGTGCCAGCAGTTCGGGACAGCACACCGGGGAGCTGTTTTTT.

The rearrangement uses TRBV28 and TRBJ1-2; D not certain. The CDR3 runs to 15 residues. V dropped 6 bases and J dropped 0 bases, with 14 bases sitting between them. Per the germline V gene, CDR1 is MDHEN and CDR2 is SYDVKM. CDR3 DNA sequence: TGTGCCAGCAGAGACGCCGGAGAAGCTAACTATGGCTACACCTTC. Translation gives CASRDAGEANYGYTF.

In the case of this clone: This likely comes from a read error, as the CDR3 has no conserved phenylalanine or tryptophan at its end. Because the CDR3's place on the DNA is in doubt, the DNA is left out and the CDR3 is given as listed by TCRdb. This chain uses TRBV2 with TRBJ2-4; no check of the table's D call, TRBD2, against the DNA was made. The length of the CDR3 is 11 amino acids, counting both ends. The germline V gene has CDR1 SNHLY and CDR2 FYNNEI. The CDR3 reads CASSDASRYSS.

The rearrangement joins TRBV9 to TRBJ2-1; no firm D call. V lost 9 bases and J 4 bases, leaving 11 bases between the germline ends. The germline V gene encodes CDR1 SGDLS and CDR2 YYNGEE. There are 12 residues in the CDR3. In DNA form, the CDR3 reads TGTGCCAAGCCCCCTCTATACAATGAGCAGTTCTTC. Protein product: CAKPPLYNEQFF.

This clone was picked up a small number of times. The CDR3 loop is CASSASPGANVLTF. The CDR3 coding sequence is TGTGCCAGCAGTGCCTCTCCTGGGGCCAACGTCCTGACTTTC. This chain joins TRBV6-1 and TRBJ2-6, with D unclear. This CDR3 spans 14 amino acids. Germline V CDR1 and CDR2: MNHNS, SASEGT. V was shortened by 4 bases and J by 2 bases, with 6 bases between the two germline ends.

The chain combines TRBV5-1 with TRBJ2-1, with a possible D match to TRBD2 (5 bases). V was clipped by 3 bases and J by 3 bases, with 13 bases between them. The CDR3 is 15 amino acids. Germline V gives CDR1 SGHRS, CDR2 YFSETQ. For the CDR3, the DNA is TGCGCCAGCAGCTCCTTAGCGACTCTCTACAATGAGCAGTTCTTC. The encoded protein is CASSSLATLYNEQFF. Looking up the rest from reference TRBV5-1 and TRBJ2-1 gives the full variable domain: KAGVTQTPRYLIKTRGQQVTLSCSPISGHRSVSWYQQTPGQGLQFLFEYFSETQRNKGNFPGRFSGRQFSNSRSEMNVSTLELGDSALYLCASSSLATLYNEQFFGPGTRLTVL.

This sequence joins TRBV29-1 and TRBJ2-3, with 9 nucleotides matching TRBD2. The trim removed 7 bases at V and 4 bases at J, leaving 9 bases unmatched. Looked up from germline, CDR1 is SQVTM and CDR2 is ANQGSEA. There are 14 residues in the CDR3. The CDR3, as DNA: TGCAGCGCCCCGCTAGCGGGGAATGCAGATACGCAGTATTTT. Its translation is CSAPLAGNADTQYF.

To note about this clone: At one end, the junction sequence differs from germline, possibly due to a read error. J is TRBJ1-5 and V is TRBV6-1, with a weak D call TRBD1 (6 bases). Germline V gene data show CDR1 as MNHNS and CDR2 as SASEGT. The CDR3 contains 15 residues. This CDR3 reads CASSESRGRGQPPHF. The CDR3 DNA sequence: TGTGCCAGCAGTGAAAGCAGGGGTCGAGGCCAGCCCCCGCATTTT.

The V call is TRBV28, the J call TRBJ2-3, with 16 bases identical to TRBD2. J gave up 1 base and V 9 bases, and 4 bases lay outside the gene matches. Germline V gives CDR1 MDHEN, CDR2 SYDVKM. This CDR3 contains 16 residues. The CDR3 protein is CASGGLAGGGTDTQYF. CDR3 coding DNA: TGTGCCAGTGGGGGACTAGCGGGGGGGGGCACAGATACGCAGTATTTT. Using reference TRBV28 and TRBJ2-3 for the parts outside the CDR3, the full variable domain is DVKVTQSSRYLVKRTGEKVFLECVQDMDHENMFWYRQDPGLGLRLIYFSYDVKMKEKGDIPEGYSVSREKKERFSLILESASTNQTSMYLCASGGLAGGGTDTQYFGPGTRLTVL.

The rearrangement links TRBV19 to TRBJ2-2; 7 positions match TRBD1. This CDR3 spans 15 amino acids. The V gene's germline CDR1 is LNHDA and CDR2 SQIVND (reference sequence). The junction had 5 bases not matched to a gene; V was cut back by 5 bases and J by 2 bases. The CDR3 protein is CASSYRGYNTGELFF. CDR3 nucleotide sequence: TGTGCCAGTAGTTACAGGGGCTATAACACCGGGGAGCTGTTTTTT.

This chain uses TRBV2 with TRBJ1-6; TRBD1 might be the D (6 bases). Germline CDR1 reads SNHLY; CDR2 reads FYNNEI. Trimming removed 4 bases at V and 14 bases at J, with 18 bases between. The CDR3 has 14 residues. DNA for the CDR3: TGTGCCAGCAGTGGGGACACGGCGGGAGGGGCCCTCCACTTT. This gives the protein CASSGDTAGGALHF. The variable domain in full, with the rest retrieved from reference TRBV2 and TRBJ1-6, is EPEVTQTPSHQVTQMGQEVILRCVPISNHLYFYWYRQILGQKVEFLVSFYNNEISEKSEIFDDQFSVERPDGSNFTLKIRSTKLEDSAMYFCASSGDTAGGALHFGNGTRLTVT.